The 32 T cell receptor beta chains given below trace back to one sample, sequenced in a study of lymphopenia after photon versus proton radiotherapy. TCRdb keeps only in-frame clones here, not all; method: immunoSEQ multiplex PCR. The data hold more than 50,000 clones, with around four fifths observed a single time. This specimen consisted of peripheral blood, obtained from a patient treated with photon-based radiotherapy. The receptors derive from a man aged 45-65 years with gastric cancer.

This clone appeared once. V is TRBV9 and J is TRBJ2-3; 14 positions agree with TRBD2. This CDR3 is built from 15 residues. From germline, CDR1 is SGDLS and CDR2 YYNGEE. Germline trimming cut 3 bases from V and 5 bases from J; bases unmatched to any gene: 2. The CDR3 nucleotides are TGTGCCAGCAGCGGGGGACTAGCGGGGGTAGATACGCAGTATTTT. Translating it yields CASSGGLAGVDTQYF.

The V call is TRBV14, the J call TRBJ2-1; maybe TRBD1 (5 bases). Germline-derived CDR1 and CDR2 are SGHDN and FVKESK. V was trimmed by 4 bases and J by 10 bases, leaving 17 bases between them. The CDR3 consists of 14 residues. The CDR3 region has the DNA TGTGCCAGCAGCCTCTCTTCGTTGACAGCCGAGCAGTTCTTC. Residues: CASSLSSLTAEQFF.

This clone was counted between two and nine times. The chain carries TRBV5-8 and TRBJ1-2; D is ambiguous. Germline CDR1 SGHTS, CDR2 YDEGEE. This CDR3 contains 12 residues. Trimming took 2 bases from V and 2 from J, leaving 4 bases between them. The CDR3 region is CASSLENYGYTF. The CDR3 DNA reads TGTGCCAGCAGCTTAGAGAACTATGGCTACACCTTC.

This clone was seen a single time. The genes are TRBV6-1 and TRBJ2-3, with D uncertain. The CDR3 runs to 16 residues. The V end lost 3 bases, the J end lost 3 bases, and 16 bases lay between the germline ends. Germline V gene lookup returns CDR1 MNHNS and CDR2 SASEGT. The CDR3 loop is CASSEWRLAKTDTQYF. In DNA, the CDR3 is TGTGCCAGCAGTGAGTGGAGACTCGCGAAGACAGATACGCAGTATTTT.

The genes are TRBV5-1 and TRBJ2-5, with TRBD2 matching 8 bases. The CDR3 length is 16 residues. The V and J ends lost 4 bases and 5 bases, in that order; junction bases with no gene match: 13. The V gene's germline CDR1 is SGHRS and CDR2 YFSETQ. This CDR3 is CASSPISGRAVETQYF. DNA of the CDR3: TGCGCCAGCAGCCCCATCTCCGGGAGGGCGGTCGAGACCCAGTACTTC.

V is TRBV5-1 and J is TRBJ2-7; 7 positions agree with TRBD1. Germline-derived CDR1 and CDR2 are SGHRS and YFSETQ. The ends lost 3 bases at V and 5 bases at J; junction bases unmatched: 11. CDR3 length: 15 amino acids. CDR3 amino acids: CASSSPSQGVDEQYF. CDR3 DNA: TGCGCCAGCAGCTCACCTTCTCAGGGGGTCGACGAGCAGTACTTC.

The J gene is TRBJ1-1, the V gene TRBV7-9, with D tentatively TRBD1 (6 bases). The length of the CDR3 is 15 residues. Germline CDR1 SEHNR, CDR2 FQNEAQ (reference sequence). Trimming removed 7 bases at V and 3 bases at J, with 18 bases between. The CDR3 sequence: CASTNFRGLDTEAFF. The CDR3 DNA reads TGTGCCAGCACCAACTTCAGGGGCCTGGACACTGAAGCTTTCTTT.

V usage is TRBV2 and J usage is TRBJ2-1, with 10 bases lining up with TRBD1. CDR3 length: 13 residues. V dropped 6 bases and J dropped 6; count of bases not matched to a gene: 2. CDR1 SNHLY and CDR2 FYNNEI come from the germline V gene. The CDR3 here is CASSRDRGNEQFF. CDR3 sequence (DNA): TGTGCCAGCAGCCGGGACAGGGGCAATGAGCAGTTCTTC.

The chain uses TRBV5-1 and TRBJ2-1, with D perhaps matching TRBD1 (6 bases). Trimming shortened V by 0 bases and J by 10 bases, and 14 bases separated the two germline ends. This CDR3 is 14 amino acids long. CDR1 is SGHRS and CDR2 is YFSETQ in the germline V gene. The CDR3 loop reads CASSLGVQGREQFF. The CDR3 bases are TGCGCCAGCAGCTTGGGGGTCCAGGGGCGGGAGCAGTTCTTC.

The CDR3 sequence: CASRGYSSGGGNEQFF. CDR3 bases: TGTGCCAGCAGGGGATACTCTAGCGGGGGGGGCAATGAGCAGTTCTTC. V gene TRBV5-4 combines with J gene TRBJ2-1; 12 nucleotides line up with TRBD2. The J segment lost 6 bases and the V segment lost 5 bases, leaving 9 bases of the junction unmatched. Germline CDR1 reads SGHNT; CDR2 reads YYREEE (reference sequence). This CDR3 is built from 16 residues.

The genes are TRBV18 and TRBJ2-2; D remains unclear. Germline CDR1 KGHSH, CDR2 LQKENI. This CDR3 region has 16 residues. V lost 0 bases and J 0 bases, leaving 8 bases between the germline ends. CDR3 region: CASSPPRRSNTGELFF. CDR3 coding DNA: TGTGCCAGCTCACCACCTCGCCGATCGAACACCGGGGAGCTGTTTTTT.

This sequence joins TRBV4-1 and TRBJ2-5; possible D gene TRBD2, 5 bases. V was pared by 2 bases and J by 5 bases, with 9 bases between. CDR3 size: 13 residues. The germline gives CDR1 MGHRA, CDR2 YSYEKL. CDR3 DNA: TGCGCCAGCAGCCAACCGGGATGGGAGACCCAGTACTTC. This translates into CASSQPGWETQYF.

V usage is TRBV7-3 and J usage is TRBJ2-2; 10 nucleotides line up with TRBD2. The length of the CDR3 is 14 residues. CDR1 and CDR2 (germline): SGHTA, FQGTGA. J lost 6 bases, V lost 4 bases, and 2 bases had no gene match. Here the CDR3 reads CASSSGLASGELFF. CDR3 DNA: TGTGCCAGCAGCTCGGGACTAGCGTCCGGGGAGCTGTTTTTT.

The chain is built from TRBV7-9 and TRBJ2-7; 8 nucleotides agree with TRBD1. Germline trimming cut 5 bases from V and 4 bases from J; bases unmatched to any gene: 7. CDR1 SEHNR and CDR2 FQNEAQ come from the germline V gene (reference sequence). This CDR3 region has 14 residues. In DNA form, the CDR3 reads TGTGCCAGCAGCCCCCAGGACAGGGTTTACGAGCAGTACTTC. It yields the protein CASSPQDRVYEQYF. The variable domain in full, with the rest retrieved from reference TRBV7-9 and TRBJ2-7, is DTGVSQNPRHKITKRGQNVTFRCDPISEHNRLYWYRQTLGQGPEFLTYFQNEAQLEKSRLLSDRFSAERPKGSFSTLEIQRTEQGDSAMYLCASSPQDRVYEQYFGPGTRLTVT.

The chain links TRBV7-6 to TRBJ2-7; tentative D call: TRBD1 (7 bases). This CDR3 contains 15 residues. CDR1 and CDR2 from the germline V gene are SGHVS and FNYEAQ. Trimming shortened V by 1 base and J by 2 bases, and 12 bases separated the two germline ends. The CDR3 nucleotides read TGTGCCAGCAGCTTAGGACAGGGAGGCCCCTACGAGCAGTACTTC. Protein product: CASSLGQGGPYEQYF.

This clone was detected only a few times. The J gene is TRBJ1-2, the V gene TRBV5-4, with a possible D match to TRBD1 (6 bases). CDR1 is SGHNT, CDR2 YYREEE, per germline (reference sequence). The V gene lost 3 bases and the J gene lost 8 bases, with 14 bases spanning the gap. The CDR3 spans 13 residues. The CDR3 region is CASSSGTIEGYTF. CDR3 DNA: TGTGCCAGCAGCTCTGGGACAATCGAAGGCTACACCTTC.

This clone was seen only a few times. The chain uses TRBV28 and TRBJ2-7; TRBD2 matches at 8 bases. The V gene end was trimmed by 10 bases and the J gene end by 5 bases; junction bases not matched to a gene: 10. Germline V lookup: CDR1 MDHEN, CDR2 SYDVKM. The CDR3 loop spans 13 amino acids. This CDR3 is CATLRGGGHEQYF. Here the CDR3 DNA reads TGTGCCACCCTCCGGGGGGGCGGACACGAGCAGTACTTC.

The gene calls are TRBV6-4 and TRBJ2-1, with D perhaps matching TRBD1 (7 bases). Per germline, CDR1 MRHNA and CDR2 SNTAGT. The CDR3 consists of 16 residues. Trimming left V 5 bases short and J 5 bases short, with 19 bases between. The CDR3 coding sequence is TGTGCCAGCAGTCCCCAGGGGGGCCTACGCAACAATGAGCAGTTCTTC. This gives the protein CASSPQGGLRNNEQFF.

The chain joins TRBV7-2 to TRBJ2-1; TRBD2 matches at 7 bases. The CDR3 is 15 amino acids. Unmatched junction bases numbered 7, after V lost 1 base and J lost 7 bases. Looked up from germline, CDR1 is SGHTA and CDR2 is FQGNSA. CDR3: CASSLDGTTRNEQFF. CDR3 in DNA: TGTGCCAGCAGCTTAGACGGGACTACAAGGAATGAGCAGTTCTTC.

This clone is judged medium-sized. This rearrangement joins TRBV5-6 to TRBJ1-1, with 10 bases identical to TRBD1. The CDR3 spans 13 residues. From germline, CDR1 is SGHDT and CDR2 YYEEEE. V shed 2 bases and J 10 bases; nucleotides not matched to a gene: 5. CDR3 residues: CASSLKWDRGAFF. The DNA of the CDR3 is TGTGCCAGCAGCTTAAAATGGGACAGGGGAGCTTTCTTT.

V is TRBV15 and J is TRBJ1-2; D not certain. This CDR3 has 13 amino acids. Germline lookup yields CDR1 LNHNV and CDR2 YYDKDF (reference sequence). The ends were cut back, 4 bases at V and 2 bases at J, with 8 bases in the middle. The CDR3 here is CATSMGYNYGYTF. Written as DNA, the CDR3 is TGTGCCACCAGCATGGGTTACAACTATGGCTACACCTTC. Looking up the rest from reference TRBV15 and TRBJ1-2 gives the full variable domain: DAMVIQNPRYQVTQFGKPVTLSCSQTLNHNVMYWYQQKSSQAPKLLFHYYDKDFNNEADTPDNFQSRRPNTSFCFLDIRSPGLGDTAMYLCATSMGYNYGYTFGSGTRLTVV.

As concerns this clone: The junction departs from germline at one end; a sequencing error may be responsible. The chain uses TRBV2 and TRBJ1-4; no firm D call. The CDR3 loop spans 11 amino acids. CDR1 and CDR2 (germline): SNHLY, FYNNEI. CDR3 loop: CASSLGEKLFF. The CDR3 coding sequence is TGCGCCAGCAGTCTTGGTGAAAAACTGTTTTTT.

The chain has TRBV11-2 and TRBJ2-4; D may match TRBD1 or TRBD2 (6 bases each). V shed 5 bases and J shed 8 bases, with 19 bases lying between them. CDR3 size: 15 residues. Germline CDR1 and CDR2: SGHAT and FQNNGV. The CDR3 region has the DNA TGTGCCAGCAGCAGACTGGAGGGGGGTGATTACATTCAGTACTTC. Protein product: CASSRLEGGDYIQYF.

The chain links TRBV4-2 to TRBJ2-1; possible D gene TRBD2, 6 bases. This CDR3 has 15 amino acids. Trimming cost V 4 bases and J 0 bases, with 10 bases left between them. Germline V gene lookup returns CDR1 LGHNA and CDR2 YNFKEQ. The CDR3 nucleotides read TGTGCCAGCAGCCGGGACTCCTTCTCCTACAATGAGCAGTTCTTC. Protein product: CASSRDSFSYNEQFF.

V is TRBV14 and J is TRBJ1-6; 12 bases are a match to TRBD1. CDR1 SGHDN and CDR2 FVKESK come from the germline V gene. After removal of 3 bases from V and 7 bases from J, the junction contained 1 base not matched to a gene. CDR3 length equals 15 residues. CDR3 region: CASSQGQGANSPLHF. CDR3 nucleotide sequence: TGTGCCAGCAGCCAGGGACAGGGGGCGAATTCACCCCTCCACTTT.

This chain joins TRBV13 and TRBJ1-2, with a possible D match to TRBD1 (5 bases). Trimming took 6 bases from V and 0 from J, leaving 14 bases between them. This CDR3 is built from 15 residues. Germline V CDR1 and CDR2: PRHDT, FYEKMQ (reference sequence). In nucleotides, the CDR3 is TGTGCCAGCAGTCGCTCGGGACTTTCTAACTATGGCTACACCTTC. It translates to CASSRSGLSNYGYTF.

The chain combines TRBV9 with TRBJ1-4; the D is unclear. The length of the CDR3 is 15 residues. V was trimmed by 0 bases and J by 0 bases, leaving 6 bases between them. Looked up from germline, CDR1 is SGDLS and CDR2 is YYNGEE. The CDR3 reads CASSVALATNEKLFF. In DNA, the CDR3 is TGTGCCAGCAGCGTAGCCCTTGCAACTAATGAAAAACTGTTTTTT.

The rearrangement links TRBV7-3 to TRBJ1-2, with 9 bases identical to TRBD1. Germline assignment: CDR1 SGHTA and CDR2 FQGTGA. There are 16 residues in the CDR3. Losses at the gene ends were 7 bases for V and 3 bases for J; bases not matched to a gene: 12. As DNA, the CDR3 is TGTGCCAGCACCCCGGCGGGACAGGGCTCGGACTATGGCTACACCTTC. It translates to CASTPAGQGSDYGYTF.

The rearrangement uses TRBV29-1 and TRBJ2-5; 10 positions agree with TRBD2. The CDR3 sequence is 14 residues long. J was trimmed by 6 bases and V by 3 bases; bases with no gene match: 7. The germline V gene has CDR1 SQVTM and CDR2 ANQGSEA. This CDR3 is CSVESSGSWKTQYF. The DNA of the CDR3 is TGCAGCGTTGAGTCTAGCGGGAGCTGGAAGACCCAGTACTTC.

This chain uses TRBV7-8 with TRBJ2-7, with D possibly being TRBD2 (6 bases). This CDR3 spans 17 amino acids. CDR1 and CDR2 from the germline V gene are SGHVS and FQNEAQ. V was cut by 2 bases and J by 2 bases, with 19 bases left in between. The CDR3 DNA reads TGTGCCAGCAGCTTACTCGGCAGCGGGTTGATCCCCTACGAGCAGTACTTC. This gives the protein CASSLLGSGLIPYEQYF.

The chain carries TRBV28 and TRBJ2-1; 7 nucleotides agree with TRBD2. The germline CDR1 and CDR2 sequences are MDHEN and SYDVKM. Trimming cost V 2 bases and J 4 bases; bases outside gene matches: 11. The CDR3 has 17 amino acids. This CDR3 is CASSLKSPSGIYNEQFF. DNA for the CDR3: TGTGCCAGCAGTTTAAAAAGCCCTAGCGGAATTTACAATGAGCAGTTCTTC.

This clone is categorized as medium-sized. The chain joins TRBV5-6 to TRBJ2-5; possible D gene TRBD1, 8 bases. CDR1 is SGHDT and CDR2 is YYEEEE in the germline V gene. Between the trimmed V and J ends, which lost 4 bases and 9 bases, there was a span of 19 bases. The CDR3 sequence is 14 residues long. The CDR3 nucleotides are TGTGCCAGCAGCGGGACAGGCCAAGGGGGGGCCCAGTACTTC. The encoded protein is CASSGTGQGGAQYF.